A single sample is the source of the 8 T cell receptor beta chains below, sequenced in a study of cytomegalovirus exposure and HLA in healthy donors. Vbeta (60) and Jbeta (13) primers were used in the PCR. Produced via immunoSEQ multiplex PCR; TCRdb's table is partial and in-frame only. The table lists more than 100,000 clones, around three fifths of them singletons. Specimen: PBMCs. The receptors shown here come from a woman aged 40 to 50 in good health and CMV-seronegative.

The chain employs TRBV7-2 and TRBJ2-5; TRBD2 might be the D (5 bases). The CDR3 is 14 amino acids. Germline V gene data show CDR1 as SGHTA and CDR2 as FQGNSA. Trimming left V 3 bases short and J 0 bases short, with 8 bases between. The CDR3 DNA reads as TGTGCCAGCAGCTTCGGGCGGGACCAAGAGACCCAGTACTTC. Its translation is CASSFGRDQETQYF.

This sequence joins TRBV7-6 and TRBJ2-1; 9 positions match TRBD1. There are 15 residues in the CDR3. The germline V gene encodes CDR1 SGHVS and CDR2 FNYEAQ. The V segment lost 4 bases and the J segment 5 bases; nucleotides outside the gene matches: 6. CDR3 sequence: CASSSTGTGHNEQFF. The CDR3 DNA is TGTGCCAGCAGCTCAACCGGGACAGGGCACAATGAGCAGTTCTTC.

The chain has TRBV18 and TRBJ1-1; tentative D call: TRBD1 (6 bases). CDR1 is KGHSH and CDR2 is LQKENI in the germline V gene. The V end was cut by 0 bases, the J end by 3 bases, with 11 bases between. The CDR3 has 15 residues. CDR3 in amino acids: CASSPPARGYTEAFF. The CDR3, as DNA: TGTGCCAGCTCACCACCGGCCAGGGGTTACACTGAAGCTTTCTTT.

In its sample, this clone was seen a few times. The CDR3 sequence: CASRFKPGANVLTF. CDR3 DNA: TGCGCCAGCAGATTCAAGCCTGGGGCCAACGTCCTGACTTTC. The J gene is TRBJ2-6, the V gene TRBV5-1; D is undetermined. The V gene's germline CDR1 is SGHRS and CDR2 YFSETQ. The CDR3 runs to 14 residues. V shed 5 bases and J shed 2 bases, with 8 bases lying between them.

This clone was seen a handful of times. This sequence joins TRBV28 and TRBJ1-5; the D is unclear. Germline lookup yields CDR1 MDHEN and CDR2 SYDVKM. The CDR3 runs to 16 residues. V lost 5 bases and J lost 0, with 14 bases in between. The CDR3, as DNA: TGTGCCAGCAGTCAGAAAATCCACGCTAGCAATCAGCCCCAGCATTTT. This translates into CASSQKIHASNQPQHF.

The chain is built from TRBV6-5 and TRBJ1-4; 7 bases agree with TRBD1. The J segment lost 4 bases and the V segment lost 6 bases, leaving 8 bases of the junction unmatched. The CDR3 is made up of 15 amino acids. CDR1 and CDR2 (germline): MNHEY, SVGAGI. The CDR3 nucleotides are TGTGCCAGCAGGCCCGGGACAGCCTTTAATGAAAAACTGTTTTTT. Residues: CASRPGTAFNEKLFF.

The chain combines TRBV6-1 with TRBJ1-2, with 8 positions matching TRBD1. The CDR3 contains 13 residues. V shed 7 bases and J 7 bases; nucleotides not matched to a gene: 8. Germline CDR1 and CDR2: MNHNS and SASEGT. The CDR3 is CASNPTGAIGYTF. The CDR3 bases are TGTGCCAGCAACCCGACAGGGGCGATTGGCTACACCTTC.

V and J are TRBV9 and TRBJ2-7; 7 nucleotides align to TRBD1. V lost 4 bases to trimming and J lost 0 bases; unmatched junction nucleotides: 7. The CDR3 length is 15 residues. The germline V gene encodes CDR1 SGDLS and CDR2 YYNGEE. The CDR3 region is CASSPGTASSYEQYF. The CDR3 coding sequence is TGTGCCAGCAGCCCCGGGACAGCAAGCTCCTACGAGCAGTACTTC.